This T cell receptor beta chain was identified during a study of T cell repertoires in cytomegalovirus infection (dated by TCRdb to 2018 to 2020). Study-wide context: Peptide stimulations targeted recently identified HLA-C-restricted CMV epitopes, whose presentation resists viral immunomodulation, together with well-studied HLA-B-restricted epitopes. Donor HLA type was relevant to the analysis, because carriage of CMV infection together with the matching HLA type was indicated by public TCR beta signatures.

Overall study results and their limits: The ex vivo response was dominated by HLA-C-restricted CMV-specific TCR beta clonotypes, which also provided the single most frequent clonotype in two of eight donors. In both this cohort and an independent cohort of several hundred donors, the cumulative frequency of public TCR beta family members distinguished carriers of CMV infection plus the relevant HLA type.

A note on this clonotype: This receptor's antigen is unknown. Base qualities are missing; no much larger clone stands one base away.

Per the publication, the treatment or condition label means: in vitro stimulation with specific CMV peptide epitopes to enrich CMV-specific T cells. Sequencing took place on an Illumina HiSeq 1500. The raw public reads went through TCRdb reprocessing: fastp at Q25, MiXCR clone calling, in-frame beta chains kept. Rows with one shared CDR3 protein collapse into an entry with the most common genes and DNA. In all, the sample holds roughly 500,000 distinct CDR3 sequences, and approximately 40% of those were seen once. The ten most abundant clones make up roughly two fifths of the sample. The CDR3 goes from the cysteine to the phenylalanine over 17 residues. The read is trimmed to its CDR3 DNA, 51 bases read in frame from base 1. The junction shows trimming of 2 bases on V and 2 bases on J, plus 16 bases between the germline ends. The germline V gene supplies CDR1 MNHNS and CDR2 SASEGT.

The clonotype originates from a human donor in good health (CMV status not recorded). Some clones in this sample may be carry-over from other donors' samples. This chain is built from TRBV6-1 and TRBJ1-5; the D segment could be TRBD1, given 5 matching bases. Sequencing was performed on cultured PBMCs, taken from culture after CMV antigen stimulation. DNA sequence: TGTGCCAGCAGTGAATATATCGTGGGGGGGGGCAATCAGCCCCAGCATTTT. It translates to CASSEYIVGGGNQPQHF.